The 4 T cell receptor beta chains below all came from one sample that was sequenced in a study of radiotherapy plus CTLA-4 blockade in lung cancer. Sequencing used immunoSEQ multiplex PCR; TCRdb keeps in-frame clones, though not all of them. The data contain under 50,000 clones, 65% to 90% of them singletons. The sequences come from peripheral blood, collected from a patient treated with radiotherapy plus ipilimumab. The origin of the receptors is a human donor with non-small cell lung cancer whose response to radiotherapy plus ipilimumab could not be evaluated.

The V call is TRBV5-1, the J call TRBJ2-5, with TRBD1 identical over 9 bases. Germline trimming cut 3 bases from V and 5 bases from J; bases unmatched to any gene: 11. CDR3 size: 16 residues. Germline V gene lookup returns CDR1 SGHRS and CDR2 YFSETQ. CDR3 in amino acids: CASSSLSGQGGETQYF. The CDR3 nucleotides are TGCGCCAGCAGCTCGCTATCGGGACAGGGAGGCGAGACCCAGTACTTC.

The J gene is TRBJ2-3, the V gene TRBV5-5; 9 nucleotides align to TRBD2. The germline V gene encodes CDR1 SGHKS and CDR2 YYEKEE (reference sequence). With 0 bases clipped from V and 2 bases from J, the junction kept 13 bases outside the gene matches. The CDR3 extends over 19 amino acids. This chain's CDR3 is CASSLVYAGGMGSTDTQYF. CDR3 nucleotides: TGTGCCAGCAGCTTGGTGTATGCGGGGGGGATGGGCTCCACAGATACGCAGTATTTT.

The chain couples TRBV5-1 to TRBJ2-1; D is undetermined. The CDR3 totals 13 residues. Germline V gene sequence: CDR1 SGHRS, CDR2 YFSETQ. The V gene lost 1 base and the J gene lost 7 bases, with 9 bases spanning the gap. This CDR3 reads CASSLTPKNEQFF. CDR3 in DNA: TGCGCCAGCAGCTTGACACCAAAGAATGAGCAGTTCTTC.

To note about this clone: The sample holds other DNA sequences that translate to the same CDR3. The genes are TRBV11-2 and TRBJ2-7, with 9 bases matching TRBD1. The CDR3 runs to 17 residues. The germline V gene encodes CDR1 SGHAT and CDR2 FQNNGV. V gave up 1 base and J gave up 4 bases; unmatched junction bases: 11. The DNA for the CDR3 is TGTGCCAGCAGCTTAGGGCCCCGGACAGGGGATCTATACGAGCAGTACTTC. This encodes CASSLGPRTGDLYEQYF.